Listed here is a single T cell receptor (beta chain). Its antigen is not identified. The sample belongs to a study of CD8+ T cells in alopecia areata. The treatment here: oral pan-JAK inhibitor, 5-10 mg twice daily. cDNA prepared by RNA extraction and subsequent reverse transcription served as the template for sequencing. Assay used: immunoSEQ multiplex PCR; TCRdb lists only in-frame clones, some missing. The sample comprises some 150,000 clones, roughly 50% of which are singletons, and approximately 16% rests with the top ten. Overall study results and limits: Alopecia totalis/universalis scalp especially showed more expanded CD8+ clones than normal scalp.

Per the germline V gene, CDR1 is GTSNPN and CDR2 is SVGIG (reference sequence). The CDR3 length is 14 residues. Trimming pared 3 bases from V and 0 bases from J, leaving 11 bases between. The source material was CD4+ T cells sorted from blood, sampled at roughly week 55, from a patient treated with tofacitinib. This receptor was taken from a human donor with alopecia areata. This chain uses TRBV30 with TRBJ1-1; perhaps TRBD1 as D (5 bases). CDR3 sequence: CAWRGDFLNTEAFF. CDR3 sequence (DNA): TGTGCCTGGAGGGGGGACTTCCTGAACACTGAAGCTTTCTTT.